What follows describes a single TCR beta chain. This clonotype came up many times. The target of this receptor is not known. Base qualities are not provided; no much larger clone lies one nucleotide away. Genomic DNA was used as template for profiling of TCR beta VDJ combinations and CDR3 sequences. TCR repertoire sequencing was run on an Illumina HiSeq 2000. In the paper's pipeline: TRBV/TRBJ rearrangement plots, CDR3 size and DJ length profiles, and Simpson's diversity index were used to evaluate the repertoires. Whichever DNA sequence was most abundant in the deep sequencing data was defined as the immunodominant clone. CDR3 amino acid sequences were screened for sharing across subjects and were compared with published repertoires and the VDJdb database. TCRdb reran the public reads through fastp at Q25 and MiXCR, keeping productive beta chains. Identical CDR3 proteins give one entry, which carries the most common genes and DNA. For this entry, the V and J calls and clone size follow TCRdb and not the study's own pipeline. This sample is represented by 400,000 to 450,000 distinct CDR3 sequences; approximately 70% of them were singletons. The ten largest make up 4% of the sample.

The study deep-sequenced TCR repertoires of sorted CD4+ and CD8+ blood T cells from severe aplastic anemia patients and healthy subjects. Ficoll-Paque density gradient centrifugation was used to isolate peripheral blood mononuclear cells. CD4+ and CD8+ T cells were sorted by FACS or magnetic beads before DNA extraction. The CDR3, cysteine through phenylalanine, is 19 amino acids long. Just the 57-base CDR3 DNA is kept, in frame starting at base 1. V is clipped by 1 base and J by 0 bases, and the sequence between their germline boundaries is 19 bases long. The CDR1 and CDR2 encoded by the germline V gene (reference sequence) are DFQATT and SNEGSKA. This entry is derived from a study of CD8+CD57+ T cells in acquired aplastic anemia (dated by TCRdb to about 2018). About the investigation overall: A mean of around 3 ug of DNA, ranging from roughly 0.18 to 30 ug, was extracted from sorted CD4+ and CD8+ cells. For healthy donor samples, the average read count was around 9.8 million for CD4+ cells and approximately 12 million for CD8+ cells. The research as a whole found: Between patients and healthy controls, no significant difference in CD8+ Simpson's diversity was found (P=0.060). Roughly 30 CD8+ CDR3 sequences were found to be shared between patients and controls, but these sequences appeared to be highly expressed in patients and within the immunodominant clones of the patients.

The V and J genes are TRBV20-1 and TRBJ1-6, and perhaps TRBD1 as D gene, on 6 matching bases. The sequenced sample was sorted CD4+, CD8+, or CD8+CD57+ T cells (not recorded which) from PBMCs. The TCR comes from a human donor in good health, serving as a control. CDR3 reads: CSARGSNTGFTSYNSPLHF. The DNA sequence is given as TGCAGTGCTAGAGGCTCGAACACAGGGTTCACCTCCTATAATTCACCCCTCCACTTT.